Listed below are T cell receptor beta chains from one sample, sequenced in a study of blood T cell repertoires in COVID-19. The assay was immunoSEQ multiplex PCR, and TCRdb's table has in-frame clones only and misses some. The sample holds some 77,000 clones, roughly 90% seen once. Material for sequencing was peripheral blood. The receptors were gathered from a woman older than 75 with active or convalescent COVID-19. CDR3s include the opening cysteine and the closing phenylalanine or tryptophan. D genes are given only for firm matches. Some rows mark clone size as missing; the rest say once, few, many or name a class of expanded clone.

d_gene: TRBD2
abundance: -
j_gene: TRBJ2-1
v_gene: TRBV9
CDR3nt: TGTGCCAGCAGCGCCGGACTAGCGGACTACAATGAGCAGTTCTTC
CDR3aa: CASSAGLADYNEQFF

d_gene: -
abundance: once
j_gene: TRBJ1-6
v_gene: TRBV28
CDR3nt: TGTGCCAGCAGTTTTCTGAATTCACCCCTCCACTTT
CDR3aa: CASSFLNSPLHF

d_gene: TRBD2
abundance: -
j_gene: TRBJ2-7
v_gene: TRBV27
CDR3nt: TGTGCCAGCAGGGGGTTTGGGCGGGAGGAAAGCTCCTACGAGCAGTACTTC
CDR3aa: CASRGFGREESSYEQYF

d_gene: TRBD1
abundance: -
j_gene: TRBJ2-7
v_gene: TRBV7-9
CDR3nt: TGTGCCAGCAGCTCAACAGGGGCCCAGGCTTTAGGGGAGCAGTACTTC
CDR3aa: CASSSTGAQALGEQYF

d_gene: -
abundance: few
j_gene: TRBJ2-1
v_gene: TRBV10-3
CDR3nt: TGTGCCATCAGTGCTACCGGGACAGGGGGTGCAGTAGCGGGAGGGCGGGGATACAATGAGCAGTTCTTC
CDR3aa: CAISATGTGGAVAGGRGYNEQFF

d_gene: -
abundance: -
j_gene: TRBJ2-3
v_gene: TRBV7-2
CDR3nt: TGTGCCAGCAGCTTAGAATCAGGGAGCACAGATACGCAGTATTTT
CDR3aa: CASSLESGSTDTQYF

d_gene: TRBD2
abundance: -
j_gene: TRBJ2-3
v_gene: TRBV10-3
CDR3nt: TGTGCCATCAGTGGTCGTCCGGGAGGGCCGGGGACCGCAGATACGCAGTATTTT
CDR3aa: CAISGRPGGPGTADTQYF

d_gene: TRBD1
abundance: -
j_gene: TRBJ1-2
v_gene: TRBV7-9
CDR3nt: TGTGCCAGCAGCGGACAGGGCTATGGCTACACCTTC
CDR3aa: CASSGQGYGYTF

d_gene: -
abundance: once
j_gene: TRBJ1-6
v_gene: TRBV6-5
CDR3nt: TGTGCCAGCAGATTCGGACAGCTCTATAATTCACCCCTCCACTTT
CDR3aa: CASRFGQLYNSPLHF

d_gene: TRBD2
abundance: once
j_gene: TRBJ2-5
v_gene: TRBV7-2
CDR3nt: TGTGCCAGCAGCTTAGACAGCGGGAGGGCCCGGGAGACCCAGTACTTC
CDR3aa: CASSLDSGRARETQYF

d_gene: -
abundance: few
j_gene: TRBJ2-1
v_gene: TRBV5-1
CDR3nt: TGCGCCAGCAGCCCCCGGGTGGCGGACTTAAGCTCCTACAATGAGCAGTTCTTC
CDR3aa: CASSPRVADLSSYNEQFF

d_gene: -
abundance: -
j_gene: TRBJ2-1
v_gene: TRBV18
CDR3nt: TGTGCCAGCTCACTAAATCTAGCGACGAATGAGCAGTTCTTC
CDR3aa: CASSLNLATNEQFF

d_gene: TRBD1
abundance: -
j_gene: TRBJ2-7
v_gene: TRBV5-6
CDR3nt: TGTGCCAGCAGCTTCCGGGACAGACGGCTACTAGAGCAGTACTTC
CDR3aa: CASSFRDRRLLEQYF

d_gene: -
abundance: -
j_gene: TRBJ2-1
v_gene: TRBV11-1
CDR3nt: TGTGCCAGCAGCAGTAGCGGCGACAATGAGCAGTTCTTC
CDR3aa: CASSSSGDNEQFF

d_gene: TRBD2
abundance: -
j_gene: TRBJ2-5
v_gene: TRBV6-2/TRBV6-3
CDR3nt: TGTGCCAGCAGTTTGAGGACTAGCGGGAGGCCTAAAGAGACCCAGTACTTC
CDR3aa: CASSLRTSGRPKETQYF

d_gene: -
abundance: -
j_gene: TRBJ2-1
v_gene: TRBV4-1
CDR3nt: TGCGCCAGCAGCCAAGTTCAAAGTAGCTCCTACAATGAGCAGTTCTTC
CDR3aa: CASSQVQSSSYNEQFF

d_gene: TRBD2
abundance: -
j_gene: TRBJ2-2
v_gene: TRBV5-4
CDR3nt: TGTGCCAGCAGCTTATCGGGACTAGGTACCGGGGAGCTGTTTTTT
CDR3aa: CASSLSGLGTGELFF

d_gene: TRBD2
abundance: -
j_gene: TRBJ2-7
v_gene: TRBV19
CDR3nt: TGTGCCAGTAAACTAGCGGGAGCGGGTGAGCAGTACTTC
CDR3aa: CASKLAGAGEQYF

d_gene: TRBD2
abundance: -
j_gene: TRBJ2-1
v_gene: TRBV7-6
CDR3nt: TGTGCCAGCAGCTTAGACGGACTAGCGGGAGTTGACAATGAGCAGTTCTTC
CDR3aa: CASSLDGLAGVDNEQFF

d_gene: TRBD1
abundance: -
j_gene: TRBJ1-3
v_gene: TRBV9
CDR3nt: TGTGCCAGCAGCCCAAGACAGGGATCAGGAAACACCATATATTTT
CDR3aa: CASSPRQGSGNTIYF

d_gene: TRBD2
abundance: -
j_gene: TRBJ2-1
v_gene: TRBV4-3
CDR3nt: TGCGCCAGCAGCCAAGGGACTAGCGGGATAGGCTCCTACAATGAGCAGTTCTTC
CDR3aa: CASSQGTSGIGSYNEQFF

d_gene: TRBD1
abundance: -
j_gene: TRBJ2-2
v_gene: TRBV30
CDR3nt: TGTGCCTGGAGTGATACAGGGGCGAACACCGGGGAGCTGTTTTTT
CDR3aa: CAWSDTGANTGELFF

d_gene: TRBD1
abundance: -
j_gene: TRBJ2-1
v_gene: TRBV24-1
CDR3nt: TGTGCCACCAGCCTTGAAGGGACAGCTTACAATGAGCAGTTCTTC
CDR3aa: CATSLEGTAYNEQFF

d_gene: TRBD2
abundance: -
j_gene: TRBJ2-1
v_gene: TRBV9
CDR3nt: TGTGCCAGCAGCCGCGGGGGACTAGCGGGATCCTATGAGCAGTTCTTC
CDR3aa: CASSRGGLAGSYEQFF

d_gene: -
abundance: -
j_gene: TRBJ2-7
v_gene: TRBV7-2
CDR3nt: TGTGCCAGCAGCTTGACAGTCTACTACGAGCAGTACTTC
CDR3aa: CASSLTVYYEQYF

d_gene: -
abundance: -
j_gene: TRBJ2-2
v_gene: TRBV9
CDR3nt: TGTGCCAGCAGCGTAGGAGGCAGGGGCACCGGGGAGCTGTTTTTT
CDR3aa: CASSVGGRGTGELFF

d_gene: TRBD2
abundance: -
j_gene: TRBJ2-1
v_gene: TRBV28
CDR3nt: TGTGCCAGCAGTCCTGTGGCGGGAGGGGGTCCGGAGCAGTTCTTC
CDR3aa: CASSPVAGGGPEQFF

d_gene: -
abundance: -
j_gene: TRBJ2-5
v_gene: TRBV6-5
CDR3nt: TGTGCCAGCAGTCCCCCACCTAGGGAGACCCAGTACTTC
CDR3aa: CASSPPPRETQYF

d_gene: -
abundance: -
j_gene: TRBJ1-2
v_gene: TRBV18
CDR3nt: TGTGCCAGCTCATCTCCGTTACGGGAGAGTGGCTACACCTTC
CDR3aa: CASSSPLRESGYTF

d_gene: -
abundance: -
j_gene: TRBJ1-4
v_gene: TRBV7-6
CDR3nt: TGTGCCAGCAGCTTAACCCACAGGACAACTAATGAAAAACTGTTTTTT
CDR3aa: CASSLTHRTTNEKLFF

d_gene: TRBD1
abundance: -
j_gene: TRBJ2-2
v_gene: TRBV5-1
CDR3nt: TGCGCCAGCAGACCGGGACAGGGCTCCACCGGGGAGCTGTTTTTT
CDR3aa: CASRPGQGSTGELFF

d_gene: -
abundance: -
j_gene: TRBJ2-7
v_gene: TRBV4-3
CDR3nt: TGCGCCAGCAGCCAAGATCCAGCGGGCCAAGGCCGAGAGCAGTACTTC
CDR3aa: CASSQDPAGQGREQYF

d_gene: TRBD2
abundance: -
j_gene: TRBJ2-1
v_gene: TRBV3-1/TRBV3-2
CDR3nt: TGTGCCAGCAGGCCGACTAGCGGGAGTGCCGGGCTGGACAATGAGCAGTTCTTC
CDR3aa: CASRPTSGSAGLDNEQFF

d_gene: -
abundance: -
j_gene: TRBJ1-2
v_gene: TRBV6-5
CDR3nt: TGTGCCAGCAGGGGCCTTGGGAGTGGCTACACCTTC
CDR3aa: CASRGLGSGYTF

d_gene: -
abundance: -
j_gene: TRBJ1-1
v_gene: TRBV18
CDR3nt: TGTGCCAGCTCCTCTGTAGGGGTCGGCACTGAAGCTTTCTTT
CDR3aa: CASSSVGVGTEAFF

d_gene: -
abundance: -
j_gene: TRBJ1-6
v_gene: TRBV9
CDR3nt: TGTGCCAGCAGCGGCGGGCTCAATTCACCCCTCCACTTT
CDR3aa: CASSGGLNSPLHF

d_gene: -
abundance: -
j_gene: TRBJ1-6
v_gene: TRBV7-2
CDR3nt: TGTGCCAGCAGCTTTGAGTATAATTCACCCCTCCACTTT
CDR3aa: CASSFEYNSPLHF

d_gene: -
abundance: -
j_gene: TRBJ1-4
v_gene: TRBV15
CDR3nt: TGTGCCACCAGCAGAGCGGGGGGAGAAAAACTGTTTTTT
CDR3aa: CATSRAGGEKLFF

d_gene: -
abundance: -
j_gene: TRBJ2-3
v_gene: TRBV12-2
CDR3nt: TGTGCAAACCTCTTGCGGGAGGGGGTATTAGATACGCAGTATTTT
CDR3aa: CANLLREGVLDTQYF

d_gene: -
abundance: -
j_gene: TRBJ1-3
v_gene: TRBV19
CDR3nt: TGTGCCAGTAAAGGTGCAGAGGGGGGGGCCCTAAGCTCTGGAAACACCATATATTTT
CDR3aa: CASKGAEGGALSSGNTIYF

d_gene: TRBD2
abundance: -
j_gene: TRBJ2-7
v_gene: TRBV5-1
CDR3nt: TGCGCCAGCAGCTACGCTAGCGGGGTCTCCTACGAGCAGTACTTC
CDR3aa: CASSYASGVSYEQYF

d_gene: TRBD1
abundance: -
j_gene: TRBJ2-2
v_gene: TRBV7-2
CDR3nt: TGTGCCAGCAGCTTATACCCGCCCGGGACAGCGAACACCGGGGAGCTGTTTTTT
CDR3aa: CASSLYPPGTANTGELFF

d_gene: -
abundance: -
j_gene: TRBJ1-2
v_gene: TRBV7-2
CDR3nt: TGTGCCAGCAGCTTAGCGAGTGTCAGGGTGGGCTATGGCTACACCTTC
CDR3aa: CASSLASVRVGYGYTF

d_gene: TRBD1
abundance: -
j_gene: TRBJ1-5
v_gene: TRBV19
CDR3nt: TGTGCCAGTAGCCTTGACAGGGTTGGGAGCCAGCCCCAGCATTTT
CDR3aa: CASSLDRVGSQPQHF

d_gene: TRBD1
abundance: -
j_gene: TRBJ2-2
v_gene: TRBV28
CDR3nt: TGTGCCAGCAGTTTACCCTCGACAGGGTCAAACACCGGGGAGCTGTTTTTT
CDR3aa: CASSLPSTGSNTGELFF

d_gene: TRBD1
abundance: -
j_gene: TRBJ1-1
v_gene: TRBV28
CDR3nt: TGTGCCAGCAGTTTATTACAGGGGGCGGCTGAAGCTTTCTTT
CDR3aa: CASSLLQGAAEAFF

d_gene: TRBD1
abundance: -
j_gene: TRBJ1-1
v_gene: TRBV30
CDR3nt: TGTGCCTGGAGTTTCCGGGACAGGGGGAACACTGAAGCTTTCTTT
CDR3aa: CAWSFRDRGNTEAFF

d_gene: -
abundance: few
j_gene: TRBJ2-1
v_gene: TRBV7-3
CDR3nt: TGTGCCAGCAGCTCCCCAGGGGCACAGGAGCAGTTCTTC
CDR3aa: CASSSPGAQEQFF

d_gene: -
abundance: -
j_gene: TRBJ1-6
v_gene: TRBV27
CDR3nt: TGTGCCAGCAGTTTCCGCCGTATCAGCTCCTATAATTCACCCCTCCACTTT
CDR3aa: CASSFRRISSYNSPLHF

d_gene: -
abundance: -
j_gene: TRBJ2-7
v_gene: TRBV29-1
CDR3nt: TGCAGCGTTGGCGAAGCCTACGAGCAGTACTTC
CDR3aa: CSVGEAYEQYF

d_gene: TRBD2
abundance: -
j_gene: TRBJ2-5
v_gene: TRBV11-2
CDR3nt: TGTGCCAGCAGCTTATCGAGCGGGAGAGAGACCCAGTACTTC
CDR3aa: CASSLSSGRETQYF

d_gene: TRBD2
abundance: -
j_gene: TRBJ2-3
v_gene: TRBV7-6
CDR3nt: TGTGCCAGCAGCTTAGCGAGCGGGAGTGGCACAGATACGCAGTATTTT
CDR3aa: CASSLASGSGTDTQYF

d_gene: -
abundance: -
j_gene: TRBJ2-7
v_gene: TRBV28
CDR3nt: TGTGCCAGTTTCGGCGGGACGTACGAGCAGTACTTC
CDR3aa: CASFGGTYEQYF

d_gene: -
abundance: -
j_gene: TRBJ1-5
v_gene: TRBV6-2/TRBV6-3
CDR3nt: TGTGCCAGCAGTTACTCCGGCAGGTTGCAGCCCCAGCATTTT
CDR3aa: CASSYSGRLQPQHF

d_gene: TRBD1
abundance: few
j_gene: TRBJ1-1
v_gene: TRBV4-1
CDR3nt: TGCGCCAGCAGCCAGCCTGGACAGGGCACTGAAGCTTTCTTT
CDR3aa: CASSQPGQGTEAFF